This paragraph reports one T cell receptor (beta chain). The PCR employed 60 Vbeta primers together with 13 Jbeta primers. Sequenced by immunoSEQ multiplex PCR; TCRdb stores in-frame clones only, minus some. Counted here are 210,000 or so clones, over 60% occurring once; the ten biggest clones make up 1.5% to 2%. The data were taken from a study of cytomegalovirus exposure and HLA in healthy donors. CDR3 size: 18 residues. Trimming at V came to 0 bases and at J to 0 bases, leaving 6 bases not matched to a gene. Germline V gene data show CDR1 as KGHSH and CDR2 as LQKENI. The chain is built from TRBV18 and TRBJ2-1, with 9 nucleotides matching TRBD2. The sample taken for sequencing was PBMCs. The sequence was collected from a man between 18 and 35 years old in good health and CMV-seronegative. This CDR3 is CASSPPRTSESSYNEQFF. The CDR3 DNA follows: TGTGCCAGCTCACCACCCCGGACTAGCGAGAGCTCCTACAATGAGCAGTTCTTC.